The 8 T cell receptor beta chains reported below all come from one sample, sequenced in a study of technical replicates of blood from a few donors. Profiling relied on immunoSEQ multiplex PCR, and the TCRdb table lists in-frame clones only, not all of them. The sample consists of more than 80,000 clones, just under 95% of them appearing once. Sequencing input: T cells isolated from PBMCs. All receptors come from a human donor in good health.

The chain is built from TRBV19 and TRBJ2-3; TRBD2 agrees at 10 bases. Germline V lookup: CDR1 LNHDA, CDR2 SQIVND (reference sequence). The V and J ends lost 4 bases and 3 bases, in that order; junction bases with no gene match: 7. CDR3 length equals 16 residues. The CDR3 reads CASSTIAGGFTDTQYF. The CDR3 nucleotides are TGTGCCAGTAGTACAATAGCGGGAGGATTTACAGATACGCAGTATTTT.

This clone was observed a single time. This chain connects TRBV7-9 to TRBJ2-5, with a possible D match to TRBD2 (6 bases). Germline-derived CDR1 and CDR2 are SEHNR and FQNEAQ (reference sequence). The CDR3 has 13 residues. V lost 6 bases and J lost 3, with 11 bases in between. This chain's CDR3 is CASRLGGEETQYF. CDR3 DNA: TGTGCCAGCAGACTCGGAGGGGAAGAGACCCAGTACTTC.

The rearrangement uses TRBV6-5 and TRBJ1-2, with 7 bases lining up with TRBD1. CDR1 MNHEY and CDR2 SVGAGI come from the germline V gene. The CDR3 runs 15 residues. Trimming took 5 bases from V and 2 from J; bases not matched to a gene: 8. DNA for the CDR3: TGTGCCAGCAGTCAGGCGACAGGGTTCAACTATGGCTACACCTTC. Protein sequence: CASSQATGFNYGYTF.

The V and J genes are TRBV29-1 and TRBJ2-1; a weak D match, TRBD1 (6 bases). V was clipped by 5 bases and J by 6 bases, with 11 bases between them. Germline loops: CDR1 SQVTM, CDR2 ANQGSEA. The CDR3 contains 12 residues. The CDR3 spells CSVLYRANEQFF. In nucleotides, the CDR3 is TGCAGCGTTCTGTACAGGGCCAATGAGCAGTTCTTC.

J is TRBJ1-1 and V is TRBV5-6, with D perhaps matching TRBD1 (6 bases). CDR1 SGHDT and CDR2 YYEEEE come from the germline V gene. This CDR3 is 14 amino acids long. V was clipped by 3 bases and J by 3 bases, with 12 bases between them. The CDR3, as DNA: TGTGCCAGCAGCTACCAGGGGTCGGACACTGAAGCTTTCTTT. Residues: CASSYQGSDTEAFF.

This clone was counted only a few times. This rearrangement joins TRBV19 to TRBJ1-1; D gene uncertain. Germline CDR1 is LNHDA and CDR2 is SQIVND (reference sequence). This CDR3 comprises 12 residues. Trimming pared 5 bases from V and 1 base from J, leaving 5 bases between. The CDR3 loop reads CASSVWNTEAFF. The CDR3 region has the DNA TGTGCCAGTAGTGTATGGAACACTGAAGCTTTCTTT.

This clone has a single count. The V call is TRBV4-1, the J call TRBJ1-1; D is uncertain. The V gene's germline CDR1 is MGHRA and CDR2 YSYEKL. The CDR3 is made up of 14 amino acids. Trimming took 0 bases from V and 3 from J, leaving 8 bases between them. The CDR3 nucleotides read TGCGCCAGCAGCCAAGATCACCGGGACACTGAAGCTTTCTTT. It yields the protein CASSQDHRDTEAFF.

This rearrangement joins TRBV7-2 to TRBJ1-2, with D possibly being TRBD1 (5 bases). V was trimmed by 5 bases and J by 8 bases, leaving 18 bases between them. The length of the CDR3 is 14 residues. The germline V gene has CDR1 SGHTA and CDR2 FQGNSA. CDR3 protein: CASSVAGRGLGYTF. Written as DNA, the CDR3 is TGTGCCAGCAGCGTTGCGGGACGGGGCCTAGGCTACACCTTC.